The clone carrying this T cell receptor beta chain occurred a few times. Its antigen is not identified. Trimming shortened V by 3 bases and J by 7 bases, and 11 bases separated the two germline ends. This CDR3 region has 12 residues. The germline gives CDR1 SGDLS, CDR2 YYNGEE. The entry originates in a study of blood T cells in healthy people across ages. Study details: Per every two T cells, about one barcoded beta molecule was captured by template switching. Study results and limitations: Long-lived donors had more naive CD4+ cells and higher diversity than aged donors.

PCR was performed a second time for about 7 to 12 cycles using a sample-barcoded 5' primer and a J-beta primer mix. With 12 random nucleotides, a template-switch adaptor tagged each individual cDNA molecule. A single record per CDR3 protein comes from TCRdb applying MiXCR to the 5' RACE reads. The sample lists some 670,000 distinct CDR3 sequences; approximately 52% were seen once. The sample comprised blood. The clonotype originates from a woman aged 80 or over in good health. This rearrangement joins TRBV9 to TRBJ2-7; no definite D call. CDR3 DNA sequence: TGTGCCAGCAGCGACGGTCCTAATGAGCAGTACTTC. The encoded protein is CASSDGPNEQYF.